These T cell receptor beta chains were read from a single sample in a study of T cells in Graves' hyperthyroidism and ophthalmopathy. TCRdb independently ran MiXCR on the multiplex PCR reads; one entry per CDR3 protein. The sample consists of approximately 400,000 distinct CDR3 sequences, around 14% of them appearing once. Material for sequencing was blood. These receptors originate from a woman between 18 and 30 years old with Graves' hyperthyroidism that later progressed to Graves' ophthalmopathy. Each CDR3 is given with its conserved first and last residue. Each record gives: V gene, D gene, clone size, J gene, CDR3 protein, CDR3 DNA. The D gene is left open where the match is weak. Clone size appears in some rows only: once, few, many, or a class for an expanded clone.

TRBV28,.,many,TRBJ2-3,CASSDRQSDTQYF,TGTGCCAGTTCGGACAGACAATCAGATACGCAGTATTTT
TRBV15,.,.,TRBJ2-1,CATSRENGNEQFF,TGTGCCACCAGCAGAGAAAATGGTAATGAGCAGTTCTTC
TRBV5-8,.,.,TRBJ2-7,CASSDNPSKEQYF,TGTGCCAGCAGCGACAACCCTAGTAAGGAGCAGTACTTC
TRBV27,.,many,TRBJ1-6,CASSTHREPNSPLHF,TGTGCCAGCAGTACCCACAGGGAACCTAATTCACCCCTCCACTTT
TRBV11-2,.,many,TRBJ2-7,CASSFPLGRGYF,TGTGCCAGCAGCTTTCCCCTAGGGAGAGGGTACTTC
TRBV20-1,TRBD1,.,TRBJ1-2,CSATGTGNYGYTF,TGCAGTGCTACTGGGACAGGGAACTATGGCTACACCTTC
TRBV7-9,TRBD2,few,TRBJ2-5,CASSGGVAGGLETQYF,TGTGCCAGCAGCGGCGGAGTAGCGGGAGGGCTTGAGACCCAGTACTTC
TRBV20-1,TRBD2,many,TRBJ2-7,CSAREAGGMSYEQYF,TGCAGTGCTAGAGAGGCGGGAGGGATGTCCTACGAGCAGTACTTC
TRBV6-1,.,few,TRBJ1-5,CASTQTGSQPQHF,TGTGCCAGCACTCAGACAGGCTCACAGCCCCAGCATTTT
TRBV24-1,TRBD2,many,TRBJ2-5,CATSVGGSGLWETQYF,TGTGCCACCAGTGTCGGGGGGAGCGGCCTCTGGGAGACCCAGTACTTC
TRBV20-1,TRBD1,.,TRBJ1-1,CSATSQGGNTEAFF,TGCAGTGCTACCTCACAGGGGGGGAACACTGAAGCTTTCTTT
TRBV19,TRBD1,.,TRBJ1-5,CASRDREEQPQHF,TGTGCCAGCCGGGACAGGGAAGAGCAGCCCCAGCATTTT
TRBV3-1,TRBD1,few,TRBJ1-5,CASSPGQVSHQPQHF,TGTGCCAGCAGCCCGGGACAGGTTTCCCATCAGCCCCAGCATTTT
TRBV6-1,TRBD2,many,TRBJ2-6,CASTGGPGTSGNSGANVLTF,TGTGCCAGCACAGGGGGTCCCGGGACTAGCGGGAACTCTGGGGCCAACGTCCTGACTTTC
TRBV7-2,.,few,TRBJ2-5,CASSWQQGRGETQYF,TGTGCCAGCAGCTGGCAACAGGGGAGGGGAGAGACCCAGTACTTC
TRBV25-1,.,.,TRBJ1-1,CASSEAGSEAFF,TGTGCCAGCAGTGAAGCAGGGTCTGAAGCTTTCTTT
TRBV20-1,TRBD2,many,TRBJ2-7,CSAREMKRDFSYEQYF,TGCAGTGCTAGAGAAATGAAGCGGGACTTCTCCTACGAGCAGTACTTC
TRBV6-1,TRBD2,.,TRBJ2-3,CASNHFLSGTDTQYF,TGTGCCAGCAACCATTTCCTTAGCGGGACAGATACGCAGTATTTT
TRBV29-1,TRBD1,many,TRBJ1-3,CSVAPGQGLGNTIYF,TGCAGCGTTGCGCCGGGACAGGGACTCGGGAACACCATATATTTT
TRBV25-1,TRBD2,.,TRBJ2-2,CASSGRLAGVRTGELFF,TGTGCCAGCAGCGGCCGGTTAGCGGGAGTACGCACCGGGGAGCTGTTTTTT
TRBV20-1,.,many,TRBJ1-5,CSAEGGGSNQPQHF,TGCAGTGCCGAAGGAGGCGGTAGCAATCAGCCCCAGCATTTT
TRBV12-3/TRBV12-4,TRBD1,.,TRBJ2-6,CASSLPGQISGANVLTF,TGTGCCAGCAGTCTTCCGGGACAGATCTCTGGGGCCAACGTCCTGACTTTC
TRBV4-1,TRBD1,few,TRBJ2-5,CASSQPDRDQETQYF,TGCGCCAGCAGCCAACCTGACAGGGACCAAGAGACCCAGTACTTC
TRBV7-3,.,many,TRBJ2-3,CASSLLAGWDTQYF,TGTGCCAGCAGCTTATTGGCGGGCTGGGATACGCAGTATTTT
TRBV14,.,.,TRBJ2-2,CASSRGMRMSGELFF,TGTGCCAGCAGCCGAGGGATGAGAATGTCCGGGGAGCTGTTTTTT
TRBV6-2/TRBV6-3,TRBD1,.,TRBJ1-3,CASSYGQGHSGNTIYF,TGTGCCAGCAGTTACGGACAGGGACACTCTGGAAACACCATATATTTT
TRBV28,.,many,TRBJ1-1,CASRREGPVPKAFF,TGTGCCAGCAGGAGGGAGGGGCCGGTGCCGAAGGCTTTCTTT
TRBV4-1,.,.,TRBJ2-7,CASSQAPGVGHEQYF,TGCGCCAGCAGCCAAGCTCCAGGGGTGGGGCACGAGCAGTACTTC
TRBV13,.,many,TRBJ1-4,CASSPRGKMMNEKLFF,TGTGCCAGCAGCCCTAGAGGGAAGATGATGAATGAAAAACTGTTTTTT
TRBV28,.,many,TRBJ1-5,CASTLILDNQPQHF,TGTGCCAGCACCCTTATCCTAGATAATCAGCCCCAGCATTTT
TRBV4-3,.,.,TRBJ2-7,CASSQVMGTGISSYEQYF,TGCGCCAGCAGCCAAGTAATGGGAACAGGGATCAGCTCCTACGAGCAGTACTTC
TRBV6-1,TRBD2,.,TRBJ2-3,CASSGGRATDTQYF,TGTGCCAGCAGTGGCGGGAGGGCCACAGATACGCAGTATTTT
TRBV20-1,TRBD2,many,TRBJ2-1,CSARKLAGSSYNEQFF,TGCAGTGCTAGAAAACTAGCGGGGAGCTCCTACAATGAGCAGTTCTTC
TRBV25-1,.,.,TRBJ2-7,CASSEDWNTYEQYF,TGTGCCAGCAGTGAGGACTGGAACACCTACGAGCAGTACTTC
TRBV24-1,TRBD1,many,TRBJ2-1,CATSENDRVVSYNEQFF,TGTGCCACCAGTGAGAATGACAGGGTAGTGTCCTACAATGAGCAGTTCTTC
TRBV4-1,.,few,TRBJ2-3,CASSQTGLGDTQYF,TGCGCCAGCAGCCAAACAGGTTTGGGAGATACGCAGTATTTT
TRBV5-1,.,many,TRBJ1-1,CASSMDTAVREAFF,TGCGCCAGCAGCATGGACACGGCAGTCCGTGAAGCTTTCTTT
TRBV5-1,.,few,TRBJ1-2,CASSLVRVLDGYTF,TGCGCCAGCAGCTTGGTGCGGGTCCTCGATGGCTACACCTTC
TRBV11-2,.,many,TRBJ2-1,CASSLSTLYQFF,TGTGCCAGCAGCTTATCGACCCTGTACCAGTTCTTC
TRBV27,.,.,TRBJ1-2,CASSFSQGPYGYTF,TGTGCCAGCAGTTTTTCCCAGGGGCCCTATGGCTACACCTTC
TRBV30,.,.,TRBJ2-6,CAWSLRFMNSGANVLTF,TGTGCCTGGAGTTTAAGGTTTATGAACTCTGGGGCCAACGTCCTGACTTTC
TRBV29-1,.,many,TRBJ2-5,CSVGSPYLTAQYF,TGCAGCGTTGGCTCCCCATACTTGACTGCCCAGTACTTC
TRBV19,.,few,TRBJ1-5,CASSIGLGGNQPQHF,TGTGCCAGTAGTATCGGCCTCGGCGGCAATCAGCCCCAGCATTTT
TRBV2,.,many,TRBJ1-1,CASSVGGTNTEAFF,TGTGCCAGCAGTGTAGGAGGAACGAACACTGAAGCTTTCTTT